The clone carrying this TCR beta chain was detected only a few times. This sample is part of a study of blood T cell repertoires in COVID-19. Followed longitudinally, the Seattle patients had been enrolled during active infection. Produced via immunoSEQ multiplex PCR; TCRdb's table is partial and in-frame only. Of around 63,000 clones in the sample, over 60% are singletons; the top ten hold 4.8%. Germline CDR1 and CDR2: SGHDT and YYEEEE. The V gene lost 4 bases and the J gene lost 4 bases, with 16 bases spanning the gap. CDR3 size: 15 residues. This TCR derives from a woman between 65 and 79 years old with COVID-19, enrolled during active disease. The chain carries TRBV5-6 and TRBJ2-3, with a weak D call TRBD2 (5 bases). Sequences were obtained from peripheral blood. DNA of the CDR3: TGTGCCAGCAGCAGCCGGGCGGCGGGCGCAGATACGCAGTATTTT. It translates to CASSSRAAGADTQYF.